This T cell receptor (beta chain) was profiled in a study of T-cell memory formation after mild COVID-19. Overall study results and limits: Clones which contracted sat mainly in CM and EM if CD4+, and in EMRA if CD8+.

This clonotype came up a few times. Its specificity is not known. TCRdb re-called the 5' RACE reads through MiXCR, storing one row per CDR3 protein. The repertoire holds a few hundred thousand distinct CDR3 sequences, with around a fifth as singletons. The receptor was isolated from an adult woman who had mild COVID-19 (a few samples of this study predate the infection). Cell type and time point are not known. Sequenced input: PBMCs or a T cell subset sorted from them (not recorded which).

This CDR3 is CSARLGTEAFF. In DNA, the CDR3 is TGCAGTGCGAGGCTCGGGACTGAAGCTTTCTTT. V gene TRBV20-1 combines with J gene TRBJ1-1; no reliable D call. Trimming cost V 6 bases and J 5 bases, with 10 bases left between them. The germline V gene has CDR1 DFQATT and CDR2 SNEGSKA (reference sequence). The CDR3 is 11 amino acids.